These T cell receptor beta chains were read from a single sample in a study of blood T cell repertoires in COVID-19. Here immunoSEQ multiplex PCR was the method, and the copy in TCRdb shows in-frame clones only, minus some. The table has roughly 220,000 clones, roughly 76% seen once. Sequenced: peripheral blood. All receptors come from a woman of 80 years or more with COVID-19, enrolled during active disease. Each CDR3 is given with its conserved first and last residue. The D gene is left open where the match is weak.

cdr3_aa,v_call,d_call,cdr3_length,j_call
CASSQEYGTAGAYGYTF,TRBV3-1/TRBV3-2,TRBD1,17,TRBJ1-2
CASSPNSGSTDTQYF,TRBV7-2,-,15,TRBJ2-3
CASSRTGTNEKLFF,TRBV3-1/TRBV3-2,TRBD1,14,TRBJ1-4
CASSPRSYEQYF,TRBV12-3/TRBV12-4,-,12,TRBJ2-7
CASSPNSGSRGYTQYF,TRBV7-2,TRBD2,16,TRBJ2-3
CASSPRREGTQYF,TRBV5-4,TRBD2,13,TRBJ2-5
CASSPYSLNTEAFF,TRBV5-1,-,14,TRBJ1-1
CASSLMSSEYNSPLHF,TRBV7-6,-,16,TRBJ1-6
CASSQAGRGDTEAFF,TRBV3-1/TRBV3-2,-,15,TRBJ1-1
CAWRRTGEVTEAFF,TRBV30,TRBD1,14,TRBJ1-1
CASSPRGPTGSHEQYF,TRBV5-1,-,16,TRBJ2-7
CASKYRERNYGYTF,TRBV19,-,14,TRBJ1-2
CASSQDDRLAGGYEQYF,TRBV4-2,TRBD2,17,TRBJ2-7
CASSTGTASGNTIYF,TRBV7-9,TRBD1,15,TRBJ1-3
CASGPLQTGNYEQYF,TRBV12-5,TRBD1,15,TRBJ2-7
CASSQVAYSRETQYF,TRBV3-1/TRBV3-2,-,15,TRBJ2-5
CASSEGSMGTGTTSYGYTF,TRBV2,TRBD1,19,TRBJ1-2
CASTSDFLNEQFF,TRBV7-8,-,13,TRBJ2-1
CASSHRERREKLFF,TRBV4-1,-,14,TRBJ1-4
CASSPESGTQYF,TRBV18,-,12,TRBJ2-5
CSAPFRDTQYF,TRBV20-1,-,11,TRBJ2-3
CASSIRRGSVYEQYF,TRBV19,-,15,TRBJ2-7
CASSWRGLRVNTGELFF,TRBV5-6,-,17,TRBJ2-2
CASSQEGTSTDTQYF,TRBV4-2,-,15,TRBJ2-3
CASTQERGRGEQFF,TRBV13,TRBD2,14,TRBJ2-1
CASSYRDGLTQPQHF,TRBV5-5,-,15,TRBJ1-5
CASSRPDRADYGYTF,TRBV5-6,TRBD1,15,TRBJ1-2
CASSQSEKLFF,TRBV3-1/TRBV3-2,-,11,TRBJ1-4
CATSPRGMGQVNQPQHF,TRBV15,TRBD1,17,TRBJ1-5
CASSRRLAGSTDTQYF,TRBV5-4,TRBD2,16,TRBJ2-3
CASSIGGQPYQPQHF,TRBV6-5,TRBD1,15,TRBJ1-5
CASSLGGQLYGYTF,TRBV5-1,-,14,TRBJ1-2
CASSPRGSRNEQYF,TRBV5-4,-,14,TRBJ2-7
CASSPNPPTDTQYF,TRBV7-2,-,14,TRBJ2-3
CASSLTLSSPLHF,TRBV9,-,13,TRBJ1-6
CATTEGGNTGELFF,TRBV24-1,-,14,TRBJ2-2
CASSPVFGGVSTGELFF,TRBV5-1,TRBD2,17,TRBJ2-2
CASREGISGNTIYF,TRBV19,-,14,TRBJ1-3
CASSLEGAGTYEQYF,TRBV7-3,-,15,TRBJ2-7
CSVRTSASRNEQFF,TRBV29-1,-,14,TRBJ2-1
CASSPFRGGETQYF,TRBV18,-,14,TRBJ2-5
CASSAGGGAYNEQFF,TRBV9,TRBD2,15,TRBJ2-1
CASSFRLAANTGELFF,TRBV5-4,TRBD2,16,TRBJ2-2
CASSLVGGTYGYTF,TRBV7-9,-,14,TRBJ1-2
CASSFLGQGFDGYTF,TRBV27,TRBD1,15,TRBJ1-2
CAWSGGGGIYNEQFF,TRBV30,-,15,TRBJ2-1
CASSKEGQGRYEQYF,TRBV3-1/TRBV3-2,TRBD1,15,TRBJ2-7
CASSVGPPAEAFF,TRBV9,-,13,TRBJ1-1
CASSYPNTVLAGGPYEQFF,TRBV6-2/TRBV6-3,TRBD2,19,TRBJ2-1
CASSLRTGGTGELFF,TRBV3-1/TRBV3-2,TRBD1,15,TRBJ2-2
CASSLEGLANYGYTF,TRBV5-4,-,15,TRBJ1-2
CASSPTSGRARGDTQYF,TRBV11-3,TRBD2,17,TRBJ2-3
CASSTPGTRIFEQYF,TRBV28,TRBD2,15,TRBJ2-7
CASSSDFAGAGETQYF,TRBV6-2/TRBV6-3,TRBD2,16,TRBJ2-5
CASSNTGGPNEKLFF,TRBV19,TRBD1,15,TRBJ1-4
CASSQDRIDSPLHF,TRBV4-1,-,14,TRBJ1-6
CASSYRDSPFMNTEAFF,TRBV5-1,TRBD1,17,TRBJ1-1
CASSPGDRGNTEAFF,TRBV7-9,TRBD1,15,TRBJ1-1
CASSEASGGHNEQFF,TRBV2,TRBD2,15,TRBJ2-1